These 10 T cell receptor beta chains were sequenced from one sample in a study of control samples from healthy donors and cancer patients. The protocol was immunoSEQ multiplex PCR, while the TCRdb copy is restricted to in-frame clones and leaves out a portion. Of 100,000 or so clones in the sample, roughly 84% were seen once. Material for sequencing was blood. All receptors come from a woman aged 50 to 65 in good health.

This clone was observed a single time. This chain joins TRBV7-9 and TRBJ2-3, with TRBD2 identical over 10 bases. This CDR3 spans 16 amino acids. Germline V CDR1 and CDR2: SEHNR, FQNEAQ (reference sequence). Trimming cost V 5 bases and J 2 bases; bases outside gene matches: 7. The CDR3 region is CASSPEAGGPTDTQYF. CDR3 in DNA: TGTGCCAGCAGCCCAGAAGCGGGAGGGCCCACAGATACGCAGTATTTT.

The rearrangement links TRBV4-3 to TRBJ1-2; D remains ambiguous. V was trimmed by 0 bases and J by 4 bases, leaving 12 bases between them. This CDR3 has 15 residues. CDR1 and CDR2 from the germline V gene are LGHNA and YSLEER. CDR3 in amino acids: CASSQERQYPYGYTF. The CDR3 DNA is TGCGCCAGCAGCCAAGAGCGACAATACCCCTATGGCTACACCTTC.

The chain couples TRBV10-1 to TRBJ2-7; maybe TRBD2 (6 bases). The ends were cut back, 10 bases at V and 2 bases at J, with 15 bases in the middle. The CDR3 covers 13 residues. Looked up from germline, CDR1 is WNHNN and CDR2 is SYGVQD (reference sequence). CDR3 region: CAKGRDPPYEQYV. In DNA, the CDR3 is TGCGCCAAGGGGCGGGACCCGCCCTACGAGCAGTACGTC.

The V gene is TRBV19, the J gene TRBJ2-5, with 14 bases lining up with TRBD2. V gave up 9 bases and J gave up 1 base; unmatched junction bases: 4. Germline V lookup: CDR1 LNHDA, CDR2 SQIVND (reference sequence). The CDR3 has 15 residues. The CDR3 DNA is TGTGCCAGCAGGACTAGCGGGAGGATCCAAGAGACCCAGTACTTC. It specifies CASRTSGRIQETQYF.

V and J are TRBV9 and TRBJ1-5; possible D gene TRBD1, 5 bases. The CDR3 covers 13 residues. V was trimmed by 0 bases and J by 7 bases, leaving 8 bases between them. In germline, CDR1 is SGDLS, CDR2 YYNGEE. CDR3 sequence: CASSVGDGQPQHF. CDR3 coding DNA: TGTGCCAGCAGCGTAGGGGACGGACAGCCCCAGCATTTT.

The chain employs TRBV7-3 and TRBJ2-2, with TRBD2 identical over 7 bases. The germline gives CDR1 SGHTA, CDR2 FQGTGA. With 3 bases clipped from V and 4 bases from J, the junction kept 8 bases outside the gene matches. The CDR3 has 16 amino acids. In nucleotides, the CDR3 is TGTGCCAGCAGCTTGACAGCGGGGATGGCCACCGGGGAGCTGTTTTTT. This codes for CASSLTAGMATGELFF.

The rearrangement uses TRBV27 and TRBJ2-5, with no clear D. Trimming shortened V by 4 bases and J by 1 base, and 10 bases separated the two germline ends. CDR1 and CDR2 (germline): MNHEY, SMNVEV (reference sequence). The CDR3 covers 14 residues. The DNA for the CDR3 is TGTGCCAGCAGTTCCGAACCGTTCCAAGAGACCCAGTACTTC. Translated, it gives CASSSEPFQETQYF.

The chain uses TRBV7-2 and TRBJ2-3; D is ambiguous. The CDR3 consists of 14 residues. V shed 3 bases and J shed 0 bases, with 7 bases lying between them. CDR1 SGHTA and CDR2 FQGNSA come from the germline V gene. Here the CDR3 DNA reads TGTGCCAGCAGCTTTACCTTTAGCACAGATACGCAGTATTTT. Translation: CASSFTFSTDTQYF.

V is TRBV19 and J is TRBJ1-3; 10 bases agree with TRBD1. J was trimmed by 6 bases and V by 5 bases; bases with no gene match: 7. This CDR3 comprises 15 residues. CDR1 and CDR2 (germline): LNHDA, SQIVND (reference sequence). The CDR3 here is CASSPLGQGQNTIYF. The CDR3 DNA sequence: TGTGCCAGTAGTCCTTTGGGACAGGGGCAAAACACCATATATTTT.

This chain links TRBV12-3 or TRBV12-4 with TRBJ1-5; a possible D gene is TRBD1 (5 bases). V dropped 11 bases and J dropped 0 bases, with 8 bases sitting between them. The CDR3 is made up of 12 amino acids. The CDR3 sequence is CASGGSNQPQHF. Here the CDR3 DNA reads TGTGCCTCGGGGGGTAGCAATCAGCCCCAGCATTTT.